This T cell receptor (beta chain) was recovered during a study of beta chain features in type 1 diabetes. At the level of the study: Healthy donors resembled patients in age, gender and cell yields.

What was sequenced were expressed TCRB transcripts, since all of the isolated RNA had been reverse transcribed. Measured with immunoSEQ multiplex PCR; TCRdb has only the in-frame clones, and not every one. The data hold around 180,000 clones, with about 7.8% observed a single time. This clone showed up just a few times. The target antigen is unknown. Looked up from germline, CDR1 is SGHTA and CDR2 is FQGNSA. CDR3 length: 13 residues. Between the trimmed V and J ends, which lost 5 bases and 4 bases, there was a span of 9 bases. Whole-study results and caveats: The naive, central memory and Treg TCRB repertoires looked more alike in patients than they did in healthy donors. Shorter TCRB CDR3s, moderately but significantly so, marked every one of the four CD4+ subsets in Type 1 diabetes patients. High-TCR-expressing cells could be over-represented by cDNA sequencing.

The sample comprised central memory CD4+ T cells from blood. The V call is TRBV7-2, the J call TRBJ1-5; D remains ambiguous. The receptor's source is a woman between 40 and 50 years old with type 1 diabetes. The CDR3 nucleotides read TGTGCCAGCAGCCCAATACAAAATCAGCCCCAGCATTTT. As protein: CASSPIQNQPQHF.